This T cell receptor beta chain was sequenced during a study of shared clonotypes between healthy human individuals. Study results and limitations: Donor scarcity curtailed the genetic and exposure-history diversity represented herein. Naive CD4 clonotypes were shared across several donors at 4.5% to 6.5%.

The count of this clone is one. The antigen remains unidentified. The length of the CDR3 is 15 residues. CDR1 and CDR2 (germline): SNHLY, FYNNEI. V lost 9 bases and J lost 1, with 16 bases in between. Assay execution proceeded at the deep level. This table comes from immunoSEQ multiplex PCR, and its TCRdb copy is limited to in-frame clones, with some not included. The sample includes some 300,000 clones, around four fifths seen only once; the top ten take about 10%. The chain recombines TRBV2 with TRBJ2-1; TRBD2 might be the D (6 bases). The sequenced material came from memory CD4+ T cells sorted from blood. The subset was: CD45RA-negative fraction. This TCR derives from a man younger than 40 in good health. The CDR3 protein is CASVGVGSSYNEQFF. DNA of the CDR3: TGTGCCAGTGTTGGGGTCGGGAGTTCCTACAATGAGCAGTTCTTC.